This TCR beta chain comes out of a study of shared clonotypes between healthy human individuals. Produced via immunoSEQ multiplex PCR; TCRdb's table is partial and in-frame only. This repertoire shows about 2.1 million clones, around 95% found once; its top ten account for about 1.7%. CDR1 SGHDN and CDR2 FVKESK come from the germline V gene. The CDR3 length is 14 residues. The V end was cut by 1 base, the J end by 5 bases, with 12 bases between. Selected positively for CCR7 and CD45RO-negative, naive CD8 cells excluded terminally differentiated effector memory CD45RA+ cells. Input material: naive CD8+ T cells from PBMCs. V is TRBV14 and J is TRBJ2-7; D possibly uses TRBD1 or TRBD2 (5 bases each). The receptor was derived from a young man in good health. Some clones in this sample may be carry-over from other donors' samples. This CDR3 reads CASSQVFRGHEQYF. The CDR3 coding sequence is TGTGCCAGCAGCCAAGTGTTTCGGGGCCACGAGCAGTACTTC.